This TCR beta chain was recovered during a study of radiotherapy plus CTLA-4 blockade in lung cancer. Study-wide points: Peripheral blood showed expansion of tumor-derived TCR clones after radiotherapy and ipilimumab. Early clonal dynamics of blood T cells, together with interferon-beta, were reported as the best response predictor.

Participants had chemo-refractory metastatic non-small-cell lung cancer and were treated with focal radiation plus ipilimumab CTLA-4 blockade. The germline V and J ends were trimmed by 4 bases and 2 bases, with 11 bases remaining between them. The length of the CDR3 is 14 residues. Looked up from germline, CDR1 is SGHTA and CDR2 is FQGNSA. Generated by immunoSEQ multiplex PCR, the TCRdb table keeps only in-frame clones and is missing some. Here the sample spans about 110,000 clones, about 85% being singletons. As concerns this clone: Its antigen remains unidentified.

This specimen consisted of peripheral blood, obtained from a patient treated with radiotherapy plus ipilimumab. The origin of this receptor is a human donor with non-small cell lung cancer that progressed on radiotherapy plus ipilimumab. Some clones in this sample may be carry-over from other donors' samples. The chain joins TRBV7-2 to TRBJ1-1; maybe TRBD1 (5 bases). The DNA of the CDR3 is TGTGCCAGCAGCTCACCTGACAGAAACACTGAAGCTTTCTTT. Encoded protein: CASSSPDRNTEAFF.